What follows are 9 T cell receptor beta chains derived from one specimen sequenced in a study of T cells in women clearing cervical HPV infection. The table came from immunoSEQ multiplex PCR; TCRdb's copy has only in-frame clones and leaves some out. This repertoire includes about 28,000 clones. The sequencing sample was made of blood buffy coat. These receptors were obtained from a woman between 18 and 75 years old with a cervical HPV16 infection that either progressed to CIN3+ or cleared (not recorded which).

A word on this clone: The read comes to an end 3 residues before the CDR3 does, leaving the germline J gene to fill in the end. This rearrangement joins TRBV10-1 to TRBJ2-6, with unresolved D. The CDR3 has 15 amino acids. CDR1 and CDR2 from the germline V gene are WNHNN and SYGVQD (reference sequence). V lost 8 bases, J lost 0 bases, and 11 bases lay in between. The CDR3 protein is CASSGYPSGANVLTF. The part of the CDR3 DNA that was read is TGCGCCAGCTCCGGGTACCCCTCTGGGGCCAACGTC.

In regard to this clone: The observed sequence ends 3 residues before the CDR3 terminus, with the missing tail filled in from the germline J gene. V is TRBV7-2 and J is TRBJ1-1, with TRBD1 matching over 7 bases. Per the germline V gene, CDR1 is SGHTA and CDR2 is FQGNSA. V gave up 5 bases and J gave up 3 bases; unmatched junction bases: 6. The CDR3 contains 14 residues. The CDR3 spells CASSVPGGHTEAFF. The sequenced part of the CDR3 DNA is TGTGCCAGCAGCGTTCCAGGGGGGCACACTGAA.

Concerning this clone: The read terminates 3 residues ahead of where the CDR3 ends, so the germline J gene completes it. The chain uses TRBV6-2 or TRBV6-3 and TRBJ2-3; 13 nucleotides match TRBD2. CDR3 length: 14 amino acids. Germline V gives CDR1 MNHEY, CDR2 SVGEGT. J gave up 6 bases and V 6 bases, and 3 bases lay outside the gene matches. The CDR3 is CASSQTSGRDTQYF. The sequenced CDR3 bases are TGTGCCAGCAGCCAGACTAGCGGGAGGGATACG.

For this clone: One end of the junction is discordant with germline, which a read error may explain. The read ends 3 residues early relative to the CDR3; the germline J gene fills the gap. The chain has TRBV7-9 and TRBJ2-3; D unresolved. Germline V gives CDR1 SEHNR, CDR2 FQNEAQ (reference sequence). CDR3 length: 12 residues. CDR3 protein: CASSLETETQYF. The CDR3 bases that were read are TGTGCCAGCAGCTTAGAAACAGAGACG.

As regards this clone: With the read ending 3 residues before the CDR3 end, the germline J gene is used to fill in that end. The chain is built from TRBV7-2 and TRBJ2-3, with 8 bases matching TRBD2. The CDR3 has 14 amino acids. Germline V gene lookup returns CDR1 SGHTA and CDR2 FQGNSA. Partial CDR3 DNA: TGTGCCAGCAGCCCCGGGGGGGCTCAAGAGACG. The encoded protein is CASSPGGAQET. The whole CDR3 is CASSPGGAQETQYF.

Points on this clone: The read comes to an end 3 residues before the CDR3 does, leaving the germline J gene to fill in the end. This chain uses TRBV29-1 with TRBJ2-7; perhaps TRBD2 as D (5 bases). The germline CDR1 and CDR2 sequences are SQVTM and ANQGSEA. Deletions cut 4 bases from V and 0 bases from J, with 10 bases between. The CDR3 has 13 residues. The CDR3 bases that were read are TGCAGCGTTGGCGGGCCGCCCTCCTACGAG. This sequence encodes CSVGGPPSYE. The whole CDR3 protein reads CSVGGPPSYEQYF.

Comments on this clone: Read data end 3 residues before the CDR3 end; the end is taken from the germline J gene. Other DNA sequences in the same sample also yield this CDR3. The chain couples TRBV30 to TRBJ1-3; 9 nucleotides agree with TRBD1. Germline values: CDR1 GTSNPN, CDR2 SVGIG (reference sequence). V was pared by 4 bases and J by 4 bases, with 5 bases of the junction left unmatched. CDR3 size: 14 residues. The DNA read from the CDR3 is TGTGCCTGGACCTCCGGGACAGGGGGAAACACC. This encodes CAWTSGTGGNT. In full, the CDR3 is CAWTSGTGGNTIYF.

The CDR3 here is CASSPLAGVYTF. CDR3 bases read: TGTGCCAGCAGCCCGCTAGCGGGAGTA. The chain has TRBV7-3 and TRBJ1-2; D is undetermined. The read terminates 3 residues before the CDR3 end, so the remaining end is supplied by the germline J gene. This CDR3 has 12 amino acids. Germline assignment: CDR1 SGHTA and CDR2 FQGTGA.

Turning to this clone: The read terminates 3 residues ahead of where the CDR3 ends, so the germline J gene completes it. This chain joins TRBV5-1 and TRBJ2-1, with 13 bases aligning to TRBD2. J gave up 4 bases and V 0 bases, and 4 bases lay outside the gene matches. The CDR3 sequence is 17 residues long. Germline values: CDR1 SGHRS, CDR2 YFSETQ. This CDR3 reads CASSLVGTSGTYNEQFF. CDR3 DNA (partial): TGCGCCAGCAGCTTGGTGGGGACTAGCGGGACTTACAATGAG.